What follows are 22 T cell receptor beta chains derived from one specimen sequenced in a study of cytomegalovirus exposure and HLA in healthy donors. Produced via immunoSEQ multiplex PCR; TCRdb's table is partial and in-frame only. Seen here are roughly 150,000 clones, approximately 90% observed once, and the top ten hold 0.6% to 0.85%. The sequenced material came from PBMCs. These receptors were taken from a man aged 18 to 30 in good health and CMV-seronegative.

V gene TRBV7-2 combines with J gene TRBJ1-2, with D tentatively TRBD1 (5 bases). Germline V gene sequence: CDR1 SGHTA, CDR2 FQGNSA. Trimming removed 1 base at V and 2 bases at J, with 14 bases between. The CDR3 loop spans 16 amino acids. The CDR3 sequence is CASSLDVGVRNYGYTF. CDR3 in DNA: TGTGCCAGCAGCTTAGATGTAGGGGTCCGGAACTATGGCTACACCTTC.

This chain links TRBV7-9 with TRBJ2-7; TRBD1 might be the D (6 bases). From germline, CDR1 is SEHNR and CDR2 FQNEAQ (reference sequence). This CDR3 contains 17 residues. Trimming left V 3 bases short and J 3 bases short, with 21 bases between. The CDR3 sequence: CASSFTGSSAGFYEQYV. The CDR3 DNA reads TGTGCCAGCAGCTTCACAGGGAGCTCGGCTGGATTCTACGAGCAGTACGTC.

V is TRBV11-2 and J is TRBJ2-3, with 16 nucleotides matching TRBD2. Per germline, CDR1 SGHAT and CDR2 FQNNGV. V shed 5 bases and J 2 bases; nucleotides not matched to a gene: 7. This CDR3 spans 18 amino acids. The CDR3 bases are TGTGCCAGCAGCCCGGGACTAGCGGGAGGGGGGGCCACAGATACGCAGTATTTT. Translating it yields CASSPGLAGGGATDTQYF.

The chain carries TRBV30 and TRBJ1-3, with 7 positions matching TRBD1. CDR1 and CDR2 from the germline V gene are GTSNPN and SVGIG (reference sequence). This CDR3 has 15 amino acids. With V trimmed by 2 bases and J by 1 base, 5 bases remained unmatched. CDR3 bases: TGTGCCTGGAGTAAGACAGGGAGGTCTGGAAACACCATATATTTT. Translating gives CAWSKTGRSGNTIYF.

The V gene is TRBV11-2, the J gene TRBJ1-6; 9 bases match TRBD1. Germline CDR1 SGHAT, CDR2 FQNNGV. The CDR3 has 17 residues. Trimming at V came to 2 bases and at J to 7 bases, leaving 9 bases not matched to a gene. The CDR3 reads CASSLNPGQGGNSPLHF. CDR3 sequence (DNA): TGTGCCAGCAGCTTAAACCCGGGACAGGGTGGGAATTCACCCCTCCACTTT.

This clone was observed once. V is TRBV7-3 and J is TRBJ1-6; D may be TRBD1 (5 bases). From germline, CDR1 is SGHTA and CDR2 FQGTGA. CDR3 length equals 17 residues. Trimming cost V 0 bases and J 7 bases, with 16 bases left between them. CDR3 nucleotide sequence: TGTGCCAGCAGCTTAACCCACCGGGGGTTCGGCAATTCACCCCTCCACTTT. It is translated as CASSLTHRGFGNSPLHF.

In DNA, the CDR3 is TGTGCCAGCAGCACAGGGGGCCCAGTAGGATCCTATAATTCACCCCTCCACTTT. It encodes CASSTGGPVGSYNSPLHF. The chain links TRBV5-4 to TRBJ1-6; TRBD1 matches at 9 bases. The length of the CDR3 is 18 residues. The germline CDR1 and CDR2 sequences are SGHNT and YYREEE (reference sequence). V trimming: 4 bases; J trimming: 1 base; junction bases outside the gene matches: 9.

The chain uses TRBV27 and TRBJ1-2; no clear D gene. Germline lookup yields CDR1 MNHEY and CDR2 SMNVEV (reference sequence). Trimming removed 6 bases from V and 1 base from J, with 21 bases in between. The CDR3 is made up of 17 amino acids. For the CDR3, the DNA is TGTGCCAGCAGCACAGATGCTGGGTTTGGAATTAACTATGGCTACACCTTC. It yields the protein CASSTDAGFGINYGYTF.

V is TRBV6-6 and J is TRBJ2-4, with D perhaps TRBD1 (6 bases). This CDR3 region has 16 residues. The V gene lost 6 bases and the J gene lost 3 bases, with 18 bases spanning the gap. Germline-derived CDR1 and CDR2 are MNHNY and SVGAGI (reference sequence). CDR3 in amino acids: CASSSGDTVYKNIQYF. The CDR3 DNA follows: TGTGCCAGCAGCTCCGGGGACACCGTTTACAAAAACATTCAGTACTTC.

This chain connects TRBV9 to TRBJ2-3, with D maybe TRBD2 (6 bases). The CDR3 covers 18 residues. V lost 1 base and J lost 0, with 18 bases in between. Germline-derived CDR1 and CDR2 are SGDLS and YYNGEE. The CDR3 DNA is TGTGCCAGCAGCGTAACCGGGGGATTAACGACTAGCACAGATACGCAGTATTTT. Its protein product is CASSVTGGLTTSTDTQYF. Full variable domain (remainder filled in from reference TRBV9 and TRBJ2-3): DSGVTQTPKHLITATGQRVTLRCSPRSGDLSVYWYQQSLDQGLQFLIQYYNGEERAKGNILERFSAQQFPDLHSELNLSSLELGDSALYFCASSVTGGLTTSTDTQYFGPGTRLTVL.

The rearrangement links TRBV2 to TRBJ2-1, with a possible D match to TRBD2 (6 bases). Germline CDR1 SNHLY, CDR2 FYNNEI. V was trimmed by 3 bases and J by 0 bases, leaving 9 bases between them. The length of the CDR3 is 15 residues. CDR3 loop: CASSDAGNSYNEQFF. For the CDR3, the DNA is TGTGCCAGCAGTGATGCGGGAAACTCCTACAATGAGCAGTTCTTC.

The rearrangement joins TRBV1 to TRBJ2-2; TRBD1, the table's D call, was not compared with the DNA. TRBV1 is a listed pseudogene. This CDR3 spans 17 amino acids. The chain's CDR3 is CTSSRPTQGAGAGELFF. CDR3 bases: TGCACCAGCAGCCGCCCCACCCAGGGGGCAGGGGCCGGGGAGCTGTTTTTT.

This chain connects TRBV10-2 to TRBJ1-4, with 9 bases identical to TRBD1. V lost 5 bases and J lost 6; bases outside the gene matches: 10. The CDR3 has 16 residues. Germline CDR1 and CDR2: WSHSY and SAAADI. Here the CDR3 reads CASSPGVTGGDEKLFF. CDR3 sequence (DNA): TGCGCCAGCAGTCCAGGGGTGACAGGGGGTGATGAAAAACTGTTTTTT.

The gene calls are TRBV11-3 and TRBJ1-2, with unresolved D. The CDR3 runs 12 residues. The V gene's germline CDR1 is SGHNT and CDR2 YENEEA. V was trimmed by 5 bases and J by 1 base, leaving 5 bases between them. The CDR3 DNA is TGTGCCAGCAGCCCAGATAACTATGGCTACACCTTC. It is translated as CASSPDNYGYTF.

The genes are TRBV14 and TRBJ2-3, with D unclear. CDR3 size: 13 residues. The germline V gene encodes CDR1 SGHDN and CDR2 FVKESK. V lost 4 bases to trimming and J lost 1 base, with 6 bases between them. Here the CDR3 reads CASSRLRTDTQYF. The CDR3 DNA follows: TGTGCCAGCAGCCGGCTGCGCACAGATACGCAGTATTTT.

About this clone itself: The junction departs from the called germline gene at one end, perhaps through a read error. The chain joins TRBV6-5 to TRBJ2-5, with TRBD2 as a possible D gene (6 bases). This CDR3 is built from 13 residues. Per the germline V gene, CDR1 is MNHEY and CDR2 is SVGAGI. CDR3 residues: CASSKLLREPTNF. In nucleotides, the CDR3 is TGTGCCAGCAGCAAACTCCTCCGGGAGCCTACCAACTTC.

This chain connects TRBV6-1 to TRBJ1-4; D possibly corresponds to TRBD1 (6 bases). This CDR3 is 14 amino acids long. CDR1 and CDR2 from the germline V gene are MNHNS and SASEGT. The V gene lost 6 bases and the J gene lost 8 bases, with 16 bases spanning the gap. The CDR3 is CASRKQGGTEKLFF. The CDR3 DNA is TGTGCCAGCAGGAAACAGGGAGGGACGGAAAAACTGTTTTTT.

The J gene is TRBJ2-3, the V gene TRBV10-3; 14 bases line up with TRBD2. The CDR3 extends over 16 amino acids. The trim removed 6 bases at V and 7 bases at J, leaving 9 bases unmatched. Germline CDR1 is ENHRY and CDR2 is SYGVKD. CDR3 loop: CAIRSPGLAGEYTQYF. The CDR3 DNA follows: TGTGCCATCAGATCGCCGGGACTAGCGGGAGAGTATACGCAGTATTTT.

The V gene is TRBV27, the J gene TRBJ1-4, with D possibly being TRBD1 (5 bases). From germline, CDR1 is MNHEY and CDR2 SMNVEV (reference sequence). This CDR3 comprises 14 residues. V was cut by 3 bases and J by 8 bases, with 13 bases left in between. CDR3 nucleotides: TGTGCCAGCAGTTTGTCAGGGATCAGGGAAAAACTGTTTTTT. Translated, it gives CASSLSGIREKLFF.

For the CDR3, the DNA is TGTGCCAGCAGCCCGACAGGAGATACGCAGTATTTT. Translating it yields CASSPTGDTQYF. The V and J genes are TRBV7-3 and TRBJ2-3; tentatively, D is TRBD1 (6 bases). V shed 5 bases and J shed 5 bases, with 8 bases lying between them. The CDR3 is 12 amino acids. Germline lookup yields CDR1 SGHTA and CDR2 FQGTGA.

The rearrangement joins TRBV5-8 to TRBJ2-7, with a tentative D call TRBD1 (5 bases). The CDR3 is made up of 13 amino acids. Germline V gives CDR1 SGHTS, CDR2 YDEGEE. V was shortened by 0 bases and J by 6 bases, with 10 bases between the two germline ends. The CDR3 is CASSLEGIGEQYV. In DNA form, the CDR3 reads TGTGCCAGCAGCTTGGAGGGGATCGGCGAGCAGTACGTC.

The rearrangement links TRBV6-5 to TRBJ1-1; perhaps TRBD1 as D (6 bases). The CDR3 has 16 amino acids. Trimming removed 2 bases from V and 0 bases from J, with 13 bases in between. Germline CDR1 reads MNHEY; CDR2 reads SVGAGI. The CDR3 loop is CASSYARGSMNTEAFF. CDR3 bases: TGTGCCAGCAGTTACGCTAGGGGGTCTATGAACACTGAAGCTTTCTTT.